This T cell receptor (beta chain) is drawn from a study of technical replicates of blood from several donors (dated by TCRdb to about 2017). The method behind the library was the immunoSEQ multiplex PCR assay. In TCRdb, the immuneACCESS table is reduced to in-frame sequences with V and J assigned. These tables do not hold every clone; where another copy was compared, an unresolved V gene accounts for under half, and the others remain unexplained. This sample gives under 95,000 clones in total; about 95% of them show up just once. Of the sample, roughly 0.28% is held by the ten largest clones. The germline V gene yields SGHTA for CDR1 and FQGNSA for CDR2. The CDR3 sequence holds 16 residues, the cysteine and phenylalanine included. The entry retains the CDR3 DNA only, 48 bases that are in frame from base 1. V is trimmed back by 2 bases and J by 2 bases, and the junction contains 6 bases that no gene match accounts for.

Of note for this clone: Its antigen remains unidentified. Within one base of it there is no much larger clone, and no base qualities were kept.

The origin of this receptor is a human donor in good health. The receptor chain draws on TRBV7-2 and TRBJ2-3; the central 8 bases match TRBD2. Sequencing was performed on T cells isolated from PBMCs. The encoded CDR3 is CASSLRPAGATDTQYF. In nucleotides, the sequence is TGTGCCAGCAGCTTACGCCCAGCGGGGGCCACAGATACGCAGTATTTT.